A selection of T cell receptor beta chains follows, all from one sample in a study of OX40 agonist ivuxolimab in advanced cancers. Produced via immunoSEQ multiplex PCR; TCRdb's table is partial and in-frame only. The sample lists 70,000 or so clones, 70% to 90% occurring once. The input for sequencing was CD4+ or CD8+ T cells sorted from blood, taken in a trial of the OX40 agonist ivuxolimab. These TCRs come from an adult with an advanced solid tumor such as melanoma, head and neck, liver or kidney cancer. Both conserved end residues are part of each CDR3. The D gene is left open where the match is weak. Clone size appears in some rows only: once, few, many, or a class for an expanded clone.

abundance	d_gene	j_gene	v_gene	len	CDR3aa	CDR3nt
.	TRBD1	TRBJ1-1	TRBV5-1	15	CASSPRQGGGTEAFF	TGCGCCAGCAGCCCCCGACAGGGAGGAGGCACTGAAGCTTTCTTT
.	TRBD1	TRBJ1-5	TRBV10-2	16	CASSEEGAFYNQPQHF	TGCGCCAGCAGTGAGGAGGGGGCGTTCTACAATCAGCCCCAGCATTTT
.	.	TRBJ1-5	TRBV5-4	16	CASSLRPGDSNQPQHF	TGTGCCAGCAGCTTGCGCCCAGGGGATAGCAATCAGCCCCAGCATTTT
.	.	TRBJ2-3	TRBV7-2	15	CASSPTHSSTDTQYF	TGTGCCAGCAGCCCCACCCATTCTAGCACAGATACGCAGTATTTT
.	.	TRBJ2-1	TRBV19	12	CASSFRVNEQFF	TGTGCCAGTAGCTTCAGGGTCAATGAGCAGTTCTTC
.	.	TRBJ1-1	TRBV28	14	CASSQIGRNTEAFF	TGTGCCAGCAGTCAAATAGGACGGAACACTGAAGCTTTCTTT
.	TRBD2	TRBJ2-3	TRBV2	14	CASTQRGGSDTQYF	TGTGCCAGCACACAGCGGGGGGGCTCAGATACGCAGTATTTT
.	TRBD1	TRBJ1-2	TRBV6-6	15	CASSYSGTGAYGYTF	TGTGCCAGCAGTTACTCCGGGACAGGAGCCTATGGCTACACCTTC
.	TRBD2	TRBJ2-1	TRBV5-1	16	CASSLVRGGPDNEQFF	TGCGCCAGCAGCTTGGTTCGGGGAGGGCCAGACAATGAGCAGTTCTTC
.	.	TRBJ2-1	TRBV29-1	14	CSVDQGGSYNEQFF	TGCAGCGTGGACCAGGGGGGCTCCTACAATGAGCAGTTCTTC
.	.	TRBJ2-1	TRBV4-3	19	CASSQGFQGGRRSYNEQFF	TGCGCCAGCAGCCAAGGTTTTCAGGGCGGGCGCCGCTCCTACAATGAGCAGTTCTTC
.	.	TRBJ2-3	TRBV7-2	13	CASSDPPTDTQYF	TGTGCCAGCAGCGACCCACCCACAGATACGCAGTATTTT
.	TRBD1	TRBJ1-6	TRBV5-1	18	CASSLAGQSNSYNSPLHF	TGCGCCAGCAGCTTGGCGGGACAGAGTAACTCCTATAATTCACCCCTCCACTTT
.	.	TRBJ1-6	TRBV30	14	CAWTFGTRDSPLHF	TGTGCCTGGACCTTTGGGACTCGGGATTCACCCCTCCACTTT
.	TRBD1	TRBJ1-2	TRBV6-6	14	CASIQDREGRGYTF	TGTGCCAGCATCCAGGACAGGGAGGGAAGGGGCTACACCTTC
.	.	TRBJ2-7	TRBV29-1	11	CSVRISYEQYF	TGCAGCGTTCGGATTTCCTACGAGCAGTACTTC
once	.	TRBJ2-7	TRBV21-1	12	CASSKAGGVGYF	TGTGCCAGCAGCAAAGCCGGGGGAGTAGGGTACTTC
.	TRBD1	TRBJ2-5	TRBV7-2	12	CASSSQGETQYF	TGTGCCAGCAGCTCACAGGGGGAGACCCAGTACTTC
.	.	TRBJ1-2	TRBV7-3	15	CASSVTAGNNYGYTF	TGTGCCAGCAGCGTTACAGCGGGGAATAACTATGGCTACACCTTC
.	.	TRBJ2-1	TRBV5-8	14	CASSLDRIVDEQFF	TGTGCCAGCAGCTTAGACCGGATCGTCGATGAGCAGTTCTTC
few	TRBD1	TRBJ1-6	TRBV6-4	16	CASSGGGQRKGSPLHF	TGTGCCAGCAGCGGCGGGGGACAGCGGAAGGGATCACCCCTCCACTTT
.	TRBD2	TRBJ2-5	TRBV7-2	15	CASSSRLARAETQYF	TGTGCCAGCAGCTCGCGACTAGCGCGAGCAGAGACCCAGTACTTC
.	.	TRBJ1-2	TRBV30	11	CAWRGGRGYTF	TGTGCCTGGAGGGGCGGTCGGGGCTACACCTTC
.	.	TRBJ1-6	TRBV6-5	13	CASSYWGNSPLHF	TGTGCCAGCAGTTACTGGGGGAATTCACCCCTCCACTTT
.	.	TRBJ2-3	TRBV5-4	16	CASSLKVGGSTDTQYF	TGTGCCAGCAGCTTGAAGGTGGGGGGCAGCACAGATACGCAGTATTTT
once	.	TRBJ2-3	TRBV5-6	16	CASSLGSSVSTDTQYF	TGTGCCAGCAGCTTGGGGTCCAGCGTTTCGACAGATACGCAGTATTTT
few	TRBD1	TRBJ1-4	TRBV19	14	CASSIGQGVEKLFF	TGTGCCAGTAGTATAGGACAGGGTGTTGAAAAACTGTTTTTT
.	.	TRBJ2-3	TRBV11-2	14	CASTRIESTDTQYF	TGTGCCAGCACCCGGATAGAGAGCACAGATACGCAGTATTTT
few	.	TRBJ2-5	TRBV2	13	CASSVRLGETQYF	TGTGCCAGCAGTGTACGGCTAGGGGAGACCCAGTACTTC
.	TRBD1	TRBJ1-5	TRBV16	15	CASSPSGTGNQPQHF	TGTGCCAGCAGCCCCTCCGGGACAGGGAATCAGCCCCAGCATTTT
.	.	TRBJ1-1	TRBV7-3	14	CASSRYEGGTEAFF	TGTGCCAGCAGCCGCTACGAGGGAGGAACTGAAGCTTTCTTT
.	TRBD1	TRBJ2-1	TRBV9	17	CASSGRHRGSSYNEQFF	TGTGCCAGCAGCGGCCGACACAGGGGCAGCTCCTACAATGAGCAGTTCTTC
once	.	TRBJ2-3	TRBV18	15	CASSPDQASTDTQYF	TGTGCCAGCTCACCGGATCAGGCTAGCACAGATACGCAGTATTTT
.	TRBD1	TRBJ2-1	TRBV29-1	15	CSVTTGYERGNEQFF	TGCAGCGTTACGACAGGGTATGAACGGGGCAATGAGCAGTTCTTC
.	.	TRBJ2-7	TRBV7-9	12	CASSLVGYEQYF	TGTGCCAGCAGCTTAGTCGGGTACGAGCAGTACTTC
.	.	TRBJ1-5	TRBV2	13	CASSDDWNQPQHF	TGTGCCAGCAGTGACGATTGGAATCAGCCCCAGCATTTT